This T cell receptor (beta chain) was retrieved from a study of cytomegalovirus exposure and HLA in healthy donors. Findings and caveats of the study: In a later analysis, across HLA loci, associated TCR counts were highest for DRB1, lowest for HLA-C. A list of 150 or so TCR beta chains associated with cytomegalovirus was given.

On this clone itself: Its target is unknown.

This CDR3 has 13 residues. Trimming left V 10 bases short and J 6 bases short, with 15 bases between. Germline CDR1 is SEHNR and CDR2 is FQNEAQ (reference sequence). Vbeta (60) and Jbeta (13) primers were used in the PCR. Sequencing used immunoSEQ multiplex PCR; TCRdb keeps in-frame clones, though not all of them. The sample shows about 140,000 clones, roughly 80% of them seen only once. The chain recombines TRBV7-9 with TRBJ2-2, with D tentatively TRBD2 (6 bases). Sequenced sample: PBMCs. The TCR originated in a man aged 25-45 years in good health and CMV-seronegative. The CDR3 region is CATSRDFSGELFF. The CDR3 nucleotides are TGTGCCACCTCACGGGACTTTTCCGGGGAGCTGTTTTTT. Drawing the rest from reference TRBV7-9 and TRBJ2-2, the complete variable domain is DTGVSQNPRHKITKRGQNVTFRCDPISEHNRLYWYRQTLGQGPEFLTYFQNEAQLEKSRLLSDRFSAERPKGSFSTLEIQRTEQGDSAMYLCATSRDFSGELFFGEGSRLTVL.